Listed below are T cell receptor beta chains from one sample, sequenced in a study of blood T cell repertoires in COVID-19. Using immunoSEQ multiplex PCR, the repertoire was profiled, and TCRdb retains in-frame clones only, with some absent. Among around 150,000 clones listed, about 78% were seen once. The sequenced material came from peripheral blood. The receptors stem from a man in his sixties who had recovered from COVID-19. Each CDR3 is given without its conserved first and last residue.

j_call | v_call | cdr3_aa
TRBJ1-4 | TRBV19 | ASSARQGGGEKLF
TRBJ2-7 | TRBV7-4 | ASSPRRLAGGQNEQY
TRBJ1-4 | TRBV7-2 | ASSQSYTGTSEKLF
TRBJ1-1 | TRBV28 | ASSRDIKEAF
TRBJ1-2 | TRBV18 | ASSEGQNYGYT
TRBJ2-7 | TRBV6-5 | ASKDGGSEQY
TRBJ2-1 | TRBV4-3 | ASSQDQAGGTGNEQF
TRBJ2-4 | TRBV19 | ASSIAGRDIQY
TRBJ2-1 | TRBV11-2 | ASRLPGRGSNEQF
TRBJ2-2 | TRBV19 | ASNSGRGGRELF
TRBJ1-2 | TRBV5-1 | ASSLSLDRVESGYT
TRBJ1-4 | TRBV6-5 | ASTRSRNEKLF
TRBJ2-2 | TRBV4-2 | ASSQGLAGWWNTGELF
TRBJ1-3 | TRBV7-2 | ASSPSTGSGNTIY
TRBJ2-2 | TRBV7-3 | ASSPEGGRNTGELF
TRBJ1-2 | TRBV10-3 | AIRNRDSEDGYT
TRBJ2-5 | TRBV30 | AWDRVKETQY
TRBJ2-1 | TRBV21-1 | ASSKFFLGGPCGEYNEQF
TRBJ2-2 | TRBV7-6 | ASSPTGIGELF
TRBJ2-2 | TRBV5-1 | ASSLRSGQGVTGELF
TRBJ2-5 | TRBV7-6 | ASSLARQGGPETQY
TRBJ2-1 | TRBV30 | AWSAPEFSYNEQF
TRBJ2-7 | TRBV7-9 | ASSQRERHEQY
TRBJ1-2 | TRBV29-1 | SVARGSANYGYT
TRBJ2-3 | TRBV20-1 | SASRLAGRTDTQY
TRBJ2-1 | TRBV7-9 | ASSLLSSGGYPNEQF
TRBJ1-6 | TRBV25-1 | ACRDSYNSPLH
TRBJ2-7 | TRBV7-9 | ASSLASAEQY
TRBJ2-7 | TRBV11-2 | ASSLDVTIYEQY
TRBJ1-5 | TRBV5-4 | ASSGLTGGLFGSQPQH
TRBJ2-1 | TRBV6-1 | ASSEGTSGYEQF
TRBJ1-4 | TRBV3-1/TRBV3-2 | ASSQLWGEEKLF
TRBJ1-4 | TRBV19 | ASRILTGGLEKLF
TRBJ1-5 | TRBV19 | ASSAQGQGAGQPQH
TRBJ1-5 | TRBV4-1 | ASSQEGTGKGYSNQPQH
TRBJ1-1 | TRBV2 | ASSVNSLNTEAF
TRBJ1-2 | TRBV3-1/TRBV3-2 | ASSQGFRSGYT
TRBJ1-2 | TRBV4-1 | ASSQVERQGFGYT
TRBJ2-5 | TRBV29-1 | SVDPAGKTQY
TRBJ1-2 | TRBV28 | ASRATQGAGYGYT
TRBJ1-1 | TRBV3-1/TRBV3-2 | ASSQVPGGGTEAF
TRBJ2-7 | TRBV15 | ATSRVSDEQY
TRBJ1-1 | TRBV30 | AWSQGGTEAF
TRBJ1-2 | TRBV25-1 | ASSEPTGRANYGYT
TRBJ2-2 | TRBV4-2 | ASSQEGRGAGTGELF
TRBJ1-1 | TRBV5-6 | ASSLGRTGLAF
TRBJ1-1 | TRBV20-1 | SAQGSTEAF
TRBJ2-1 | TRBV14 | ASSQEITAYNEQF
TRBJ2-2 | TRBV6-6 | ASYLGAGGELF
TRBJ1-2 | TRBV30 | AWTNPSKGDYGYT
TRBJ2-5 | TRBV19 | ASSIGGGEETQY
TRBJ2-3 | TRBV10-3 | AIAGTSGSDTQY
TRBJ1-1 | TRBV6-5 | ASSPTGQEAF
TRBJ2-3 | TRBV19 | ASSGAPRDTQY
TRBJ1-5 | TRBV4-1 | ASRPDDRGNQPQH
TRBJ2-7 | TRBV18 | ASSPLGSSGTYEQY
TRBJ1-1 | TRBV5-1 | ASSSVGGNTEAF
TRBJ1-1 | TRBV29-1 | SVWTVGLTEAF